The 18 T cell receptor beta chains listed next were all sequenced from one sample in a study of CD8 T cells in ankylosing spondylitis. General study results and limits: Seemingly distinctive of ankylosing spondylitis blood was a TCR beta motif formed by eight highly homologous variants.

TCRdb reanalysed the 5' RACE reads using MiXCR and keeps one entry per CDR3 protein. The repertoire holds 500,000 to 550,000 distinct CDR3 sequences, 12% seen once, with approximately 7% in the top ten. The antigens of these receptors remain unknown. Sequences were obtained from blood, either unsorted or a sorted T cell fraction (not recorded which). The receptors shown here come from a male donor with ankylosing spondylitis.

At least ten counts were recorded for this clonotype. The rearrangement uses TRBV3-1 and TRBJ1-1; 8 nucleotides match TRBD1. The CDR3 is 14 residues long. Germline loops: CDR1 LGHDT, CDR2 YNNKEL (reference sequence). The J segment lost 5 bases and the V segment lost 4 bases, leaving 6 bases of the junction unmatched. CDR3 loop: CASSPQGARTEAFF. CDR3 nucleotide sequence: TGTGCCAGCAGCCCCCAGGGGGCAAGGACTGAAGCTTTCTTT.

The chain has TRBV7-2 and TRBJ1-3, with 8 bases fitting TRBD1. V dropped 7 bases and J dropped 9; count of bases not matched to a gene: 5. This CDR3 has 12 residues. The germline gives CDR1 SGHTA, CDR2 FQGNSA. Written as DNA, the CDR3 is TGTGCCAGCATCAGGGGGCTTAGCACCATATATTTT. Translating it yields CASIRGLSTIYF. Variable domain in full (rest from reference TRBV7-2 and TRBJ1-3): GAGVSQSPSNKVTEKGKDVELRCDPISGHTALYWYRQSLGQGLEFLIYFQGNSAPDKSGLPSDRFSAERTGGSVSTLTIQRTQQEDSAVYLCASIRGLSTIYFGEGSWLTVV.

The V and J genes are TRBV6-5 and TRBJ2-7; the D gene is possibly TRBD2 (5 bases). The CDR3 is 18 residues long. Trimming pared 3 bases from V and 1 base from J, leaving 22 bases between. Germline values: CDR1 MNHEY, CDR2 SVGAGI. The CDR3 protein is CASSYNPPRPGYSYEQYF. The DNA of the CDR3 is TGTGCCAGCAGTTATAACCCCCCCCGCCCGGGGTATTCCTACGAGCAGTACTTC.

The V call is TRBV4-2, the J call TRBJ2-3; 12 bases agree with TRBD2. Per germline, CDR1 LGHNA and CDR2 YNFKEQ. The CDR3 spans 17 residues. V shed 0 bases, J shed 5 bases, and the junction held 6 bases outside the gene matches. The chain's CDR3 is CASSQDRTSGVKDTQYF. The CDR3 DNA reads TGTGCCAGCAGCCAAGACCGGACTAGCGGGGTTAAAGATACGCAGTATTTT.

A few counts support this clonotype. The chain links TRBV29-1 to TRBJ2-7, with D tentatively TRBD2 (6 bases). This CDR3 is 13 amino acids long. V lost 8 bases to trimming and J lost 3 bases, with 17 bases between them. Germline CDR1 is SQVTM and CDR2 is ANQGSEA. CDR3 sequence reads: CSYAGLGSYEQYF. CDR3 in DNA: TGCAGCTACGCGGGACTTGGGAGCTACGAGCAGTACTTC.

J is TRBJ2-1 and V is TRBV7-7; 10 bases are shared with TRBD2. The germline gives CDR1 SSHAT, CDR2 FNYEAQ (reference sequence). Losses at the gene ends were 1 base for V and 6 bases for J; bases not matched to a gene: 9. The CDR3 contains 17 residues. DNA of the CDR3: TGTGCCAGCAGCTTAGATGTAGCACTAGCGGGATCCAATGAGCAGTTCTTC. Translated, it gives CASSLDVALAGSNEQFF.

The V gene is TRBV24-1, the J gene TRBJ2-7; perhaps TRBD2 as D (6 bases). Trimming took 9 bases from V and 1 from J, leaving 21 bases between them. Germline assignment: CDR1 KGHDR and CDR2 SFDVKD. The CDR3 covers 16 residues. CDR3 sequence: CATRAELTGASYEQYV. The CDR3 DNA reads as TGTGCCACCCGAGCCGAGCTAACGGGAGCGTCCTACGAGCAGTACGTC.

The chain is built from TRBV15 and TRBJ1-6, with D hard to call. Trimming stripped 8 bases from V and 6 bases from J, with 11 bases between. The CDR3 sequence is 13 residues long. Germline V gene lookup returns CDR1 LNHNV and CDR2 YYDKDF (reference sequence). CDR3 in amino acids: CATSTGPNSPLHF. CDR3 nucleotides: TGTGCCACCTCGACGGGTCCTAATTCACCCCTCCACTTT.

The chain is built from TRBV30 and TRBJ2-3; D ambiguous. The CDR3 sequence is 12 residues long. V was shortened by 3 bases and J by 6 bases, with 10 bases between the two germline ends. Germline V gene sequence: CDR1 GTSNPN, CDR2 SVGIG (reference sequence). DNA of the CDR3: TGTGCCTGGAGCCGAGTATCTGATACGCAGTATTTT. This translates into CAWSRVSDTQYF.

This clonotype has ten or more counts. This chain joins TRBV7-2 and TRBJ2-2, with TRBD2 matching 11 bases. Germline V gene lookup returns CDR1 SGHTA and CDR2 FQGNSA. The CDR3 runs to 17 residues. The ends lost 4 bases at V and 4 bases at J; junction bases unmatched: 8. The CDR3 loop reads CASSSITSGRGTGELFF. For the CDR3, the DNA is TGTGCCAGCAGCTCTATAACTAGCGGGAGAGGCACCGGGGAGCTGTTTTTT.

This clonotype was counted many times. The chain is built from TRBV12-3 or TRBV12-4 and TRBJ1-2; 9 bases match TRBD1. CDR3 length: 15 residues. Losses at the gene ends were 5 bases for V and 3 bases for J; bases not matched to a gene: 7. In DNA, the CDR3 is TGTGCCAGCAGTCCCGGGACAGGGAGTTACTATGGCTACACCTTC. It yields the protein CASSPGTGSYYGYTF.

The chain is built from TRBV5-6 and TRBJ2-5; no clear D. V was clipped by 0 bases and J by 1 base, with 10 bases between them. This CDR3 has 15 residues. Germline CDR1 SGHDT, CDR2 YYEEEE. The CDR3 DNA sequence: TGTGCCAGCAGCTTGGCGGGTGTTAGCCAAGAGACCCAGTACTTC. Amino acids: CASSLAGVSQETQYF. The full variable domain, with the rest looked up from reference TRBV5-6 and TRBJ2-5, is DAGVTQSPTHLIKTRGQQVTLRCSPKSGHDTVSWYQQALGQGPQFIFQYYEEEERQRGNFPDRFSGHQFPNYSSELNVNALLLGDSALYLCASSLAGVSQETQYFGPGTRLLVL.

The chain links TRBV5-6 to TRBJ2-5; 7 nucleotides line up with TRBD1. Trimming removed 0 bases from V and 3 bases from J; junction bases left unmatched: 20. There are 20 residues in the CDR3. Per the germline V gene, CDR1 is SGHDT and CDR2 is YYEEEE. Here the CDR3 reads CASSLEVAGQAYWVKETQYF. The DNA for the CDR3 is TGTGCCAGCAGCTTGGAAGTAGCAGGACAGGCCTATTGGGTGAAAGAGACCCAGTACTTC.

The V and J genes are TRBV2 and TRBJ2-3, with 8 positions matching TRBD2. CDR1 and CDR2 from the germline V gene are SNHLY and FYNNEI. CDR3 length: 14 residues. Trimming removed 4 bases from V and 4 bases from J; junction bases left unmatched: 4. The CDR3 DNA reads as TGTGCCAGCAGTGTACGGGAGGGCTCAGATACGCAGTATTTT. It yields the protein CASSVREGSDTQYF.

V and J are TRBV12-3 or TRBV12-4 and TRBJ2-5; 7 bases map to TRBD1. The CDR3 covers 13 residues. With 7 bases clipped from V and 4 bases from J, the junction kept 6 bases outside the gene matches. The CDR3: CASKYHRGETQYF. Here the CDR3 DNA reads TGTGCCAGCAAGTATCACAGGGGAGAGACCCAGTACTTC.

This clonotype was seen a handful of times. CDR3: CSARGGLDTEAFF. The CDR3 nucleotides are TGCAGTGCTAGGGGGGGGTTAGACACTGAAGCTTTCTTT. The chain joins TRBV20-1 to TRBJ1-1; D is possibly TRBD1 (5 bases). Germline-derived CDR1 and CDR2 are DFQATT and SNEGSKA (reference sequence). The CDR3 runs 13 residues. The germline V and J ends were trimmed by 3 bases and 3 bases, with 11 bases remaining between them.

This clonotype was recorded a few times. V and J are TRBV4-2 and TRBJ2-1; 8 nucleotides agree with TRBD2. Germline trimming cut 1 base from V and 2 bases from J; bases unmatched to any gene: 7. Germline V gene data show CDR1 as LGHNA and CDR2 as YNFKEQ. The CDR3 is 17 amino acids. The CDR3: CASSQGFGSGTYNEQFF. DNA for the CDR3: TGTGCCAGCAGCCAAGGGTTCGGTAGCGGGACCTACAATGAGCAGTTCTTC.

Regarding this clonotype: Given a much more abundant clone one base away, this may be a read error. The conserved closing phenylalanine or tryptophan is absent in this CDR3, likely reflecting a read error. This chain uses TRBV4-2 with TRBJ2-1; TRBD2 might be the D (5 bases). The germline V gene encodes CDR1 LGHNA and CDR2 YNFKEQ. Between the trimmed V and J ends, which lost 0 bases and 0 bases, there was a span of 6 bases. CDR3 size: 15 residues. Here the CDR3 reads CASSQEGSSYNEQFV. CDR3 sequence (DNA): TGTGCCAGCAGCCAAGAAGGGAGCTCCTACAATGAGCAGTTCGTC.